This note documents a single T cell receptor (beta chain) sequence. The source of the sample is a study of blood T cell repertoires in COVID-19. Study-wide context: Sources were T cells, B-cell-depleted T cells, or PBMCs; the material itself was cDNA or gDNA.

Original processing notes: Researchers report that nucleated cell counts were estimated from reference gene primer amplification. Produced via immunoSEQ multiplex PCR; TCRdb's table is partial and in-frame only. That table is the source of V, J and clone size, and D and trimming were worked out from the DNA. There are more than 110,000 clones in the sample; about four fifths occur only once, and about 5.5% lies in the top ten. The V and J ends lost 3 bases and 10 bases respectively, with 17 bases between them. Germline lookup yields CDR1 LGHNA and CDR2 YSLEER. CDR3 length: 14 amino acids. Which cohort a participant joined came from the clinical history participants gave.

Specimen: PBMCs or T cells enriched from blood (not recorded which). The chain is built from TRBV4-3 and TRBJ2-3; possible D gene TRBD2, 7 bases. The receptor was derived from a man aged 40-55 years with acute COVID-19. This CDR3 is CASSHSREGGAQYF. The CDR3 bases are TGCGCCAGCAGCCATTCTAGGGAGGGGGGAGCGCAGTATTTT.